This T cell receptor (beta chain) was identified in a study of blood T cell repertoires in COVID-19. For the study at large: From the United States, Italy and Spain came samples of acute and convalescent COVID-19. Sample material is recorded as cDNA or gDNA derived from T cells, B-cell-depleted T cells, or PBMCs.

Original processing notes: Cell counts per sample came from amplifying reference gene primers. TCRdb's copy holds only in-frame clones and misses some; the assay was immunoSEQ multiplex PCR. That table furnishes V, J and clone size, whereas the DNA furnished D and trimming. Here the sample spans 150,000 to 200,000 clones, 80% to 90% being singletons. Germline V gene lookup returns CDR1 SGHNT and CDR2 YYREEE (reference sequence). V lost 4 bases, J lost 4 bases, and 14 bases lay in between. The CDR3 consists of 14 residues. The sequencing input was peripheral blood. The sequence came from a man aged 45 to 65 with active or convalescent COVID-19. The V call is TRBV5-4, the J call TRBJ1-2; TRBD1 might be the D (6 bases). CDR3 sequence (DNA): TGTGCCAGCAGCCGACAGGATAAAGTCTATGGCTACACCTTC. Translated, it gives CASSRQDKVYGYTF.